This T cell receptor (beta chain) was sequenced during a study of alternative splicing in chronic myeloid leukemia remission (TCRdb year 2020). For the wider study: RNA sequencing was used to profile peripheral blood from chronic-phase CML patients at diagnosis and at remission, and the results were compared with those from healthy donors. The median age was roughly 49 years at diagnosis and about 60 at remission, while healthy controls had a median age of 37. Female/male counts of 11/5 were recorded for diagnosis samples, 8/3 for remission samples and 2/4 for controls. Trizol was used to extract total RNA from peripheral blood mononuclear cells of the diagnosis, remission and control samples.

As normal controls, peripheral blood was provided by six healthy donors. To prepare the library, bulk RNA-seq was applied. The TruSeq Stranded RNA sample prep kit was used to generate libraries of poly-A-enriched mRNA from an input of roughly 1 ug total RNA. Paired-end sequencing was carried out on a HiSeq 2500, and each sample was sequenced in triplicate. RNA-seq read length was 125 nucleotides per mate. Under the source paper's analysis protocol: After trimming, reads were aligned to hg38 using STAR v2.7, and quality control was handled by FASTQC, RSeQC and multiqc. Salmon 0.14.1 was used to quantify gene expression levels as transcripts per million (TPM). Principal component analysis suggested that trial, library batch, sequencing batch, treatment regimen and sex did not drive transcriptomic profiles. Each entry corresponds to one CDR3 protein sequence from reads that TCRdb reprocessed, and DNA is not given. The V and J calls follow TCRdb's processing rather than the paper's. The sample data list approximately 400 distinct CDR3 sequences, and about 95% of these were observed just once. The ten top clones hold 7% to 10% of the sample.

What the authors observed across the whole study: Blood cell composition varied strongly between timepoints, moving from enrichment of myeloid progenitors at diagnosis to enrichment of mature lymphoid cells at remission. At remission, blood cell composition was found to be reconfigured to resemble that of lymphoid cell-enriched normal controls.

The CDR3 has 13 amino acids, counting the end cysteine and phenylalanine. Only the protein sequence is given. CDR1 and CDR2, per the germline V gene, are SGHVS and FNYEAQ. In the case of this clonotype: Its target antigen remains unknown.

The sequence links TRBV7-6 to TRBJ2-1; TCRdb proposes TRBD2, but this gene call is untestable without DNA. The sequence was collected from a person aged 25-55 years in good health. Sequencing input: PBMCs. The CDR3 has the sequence CASSLAYRNEQFF.